This T cell receptor beta chain was captured in a study of vaccination and CD4 T cells after COVID-19. The V and J ends lost 0 bases and 1 base respectively, with 9 bases between them. Germline CDR1 reads LGHNA; CDR2 reads YNFKEQ. CDR3 size: 15 residues. Treatment denoted: roughly nine-day PBMC culture with coronavirus spike peptide pools or control peptides (ViraFEST assay). Details on this clonotype: Its antigen is as yet unknown.

With the Oncomine TCR Beta short-read assay, DNA from cultured CD4+ T cells was sequenced. TCRdb called the PCR reads again in MiXCR, with one record for every CDR3 protein. Here the sample spans over 15,000 distinct CDR3 sequences, around 29% being singletons. The chain carries TRBV4-2 and TRBJ2-5; tentative D call: TRBD2 (5 bases). The clonotype originates from a human donor with COVID-19. Sequenced input: cultured CD4+ T cells from blood. For the CDR3, the DNA is TGTGCCAGCAGCCAAGACAGTACTAGCCAAGAGACCCAGTACTTC. Protein sequence: CASSQDSTSQETQYF.